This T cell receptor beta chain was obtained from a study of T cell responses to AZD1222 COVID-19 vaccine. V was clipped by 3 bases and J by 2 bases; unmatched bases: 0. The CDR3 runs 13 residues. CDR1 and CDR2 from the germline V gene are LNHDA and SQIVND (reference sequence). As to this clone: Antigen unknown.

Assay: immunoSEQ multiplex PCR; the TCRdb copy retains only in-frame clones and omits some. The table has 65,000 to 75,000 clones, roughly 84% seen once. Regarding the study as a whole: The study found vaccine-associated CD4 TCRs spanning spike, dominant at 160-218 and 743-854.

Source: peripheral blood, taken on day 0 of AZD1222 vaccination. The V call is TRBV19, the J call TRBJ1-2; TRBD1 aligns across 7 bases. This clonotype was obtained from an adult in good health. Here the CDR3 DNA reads TGTGCCAGTAGTATGGGACAGAACTATGGCTACACCTTC. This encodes CASSMGQNYGYTF.